The 25 T cell receptor beta chains presented below share a single source sample, sequenced in a study of blood T cell repertoires in COVID-19. Assay: immunoSEQ multiplex PCR; the TCRdb copy retains only in-frame clones and omits some. The sample lists about 330,000 clones, about 87% occurring once. Sequenced material: peripheral blood. Source of these receptors: a man between 25 and 39 years old with COVID-19, enrolled during active disease.

The gene calls are TRBV5-4 and TRBJ2-5, with TRBD2 matching 7 bases. CDR3 length: 15 amino acids. Unmatched junction bases numbered 13, after V lost 4 bases and J lost 7 bases. Germline CDR1 reads SGHNT; CDR2 reads YYREEE (reference sequence). CDR3 residues: CASSPPGTTARTQYF. CDR3 sequence (DNA): TGTGCCAGCAGCCCCCCCGGGACTACCGCACGGACCCAGTACTTC.

The rearrangement joins TRBV2 to TRBJ1-2; 8 nucleotides match TRBD1. The V gene end was trimmed by 1 base and the J gene end by 4 bases; junction bases not matched to a gene: 5. The CDR3 runs to 15 residues. Germline V gives CDR1 SNHLY, CDR2 FYNNEI. The DNA of the CDR3 is TGTGCCAGCAGTGAAGAGGCAGGGGGCGTCTATGGCTACACCTTC. It specifies CASSEEAGGVYGYTF.

The V call is TRBV27, the J call TRBJ2-7, with 7 bases fitting TRBD2. There are 14 residues in the CDR3. V trimming: 3 bases; J trimming: 3 bases; junction bases outside the gene matches: 5. Per germline, CDR1 MNHEY and CDR2 SMNVEV (reference sequence). Written as DNA, the CDR3 is TGTGCCAGCAGTTTCCGGGGGGTTGACTACGAGCAGTACTTC. The encoded protein is CASSFRGVDYEQYF.

J is TRBJ2-7 and V is TRBV7-2; the D gene is possibly TRBD1 (5 bases). V dropped 2 bases and J dropped 0 bases, with 8 bases sitting between them. CDR3 length: 14 amino acids. Germline V gene lookup returns CDR1 SGHTA and CDR2 FQGNSA. The CDR3 region has the DNA TGTGCCAGCAGCTTACAGGGCGGCTCCTACGAGCAGTACTTC. Its protein is CASSLQGGSYEQYF.

V usage is TRBV10-2 and J usage is TRBJ2-1; possible D gene TRBD1, 7 bases. Germline V gives CDR1 WSHSY, CDR2 SAAADI. The CDR3 loop spans 12 amino acids. The V end lost 5 bases, the J end lost 8 bases, and 10 bases lay between the germline ends. In nucleotides, the CDR3 is TGCGCCAGCAGTCCAGGGGGGCATGAGCAGTTCTTC. Its protein is CASSPGGHEQFF.

The rearrangement joins TRBV5-4 to TRBJ1-2, with TRBD1 matching 7 bases. With V trimmed by 2 bases and J by 5 bases, 6 bases remained unmatched. Germline CDR1 SGHNT, CDR2 YYREEE (reference sequence). The CDR3 runs 14 residues. CDR3 sequence: CASSFDQGQYGYTF. CDR3 sequence (DNA): TGTGCCAGCAGCTTCGACCAGGGACAGTATGGCTACACCTTC. The full variable domain, rest sourced from reference TRBV5-4 and TRBJ1-2, is ETGVTQSPTHLIKTRGQQVTLRCSSQSGHNTVSWYQQALGQGPQFIFQYYREEENGRGNFPPRFSGLQFPNYSSELNVNALELDDSALYLCASSFDQGQYGYTFGSGTRLTVV.

The CDR3 sequence: CASSYGSGGGYEQYF. The CDR3 DNA reads TGTGCCAGCAGCTACGGGTCGGGGGGCGGCTACGAGCAGTACTTC. This chain joins TRBV6-5 and TRBJ2-7; maybe TRBD2 (7 bases). V dropped 6 bases and J dropped 3 bases, with 18 bases sitting between them. The germline V gene encodes CDR1 MNHEY and CDR2 SVGAGI. The CDR3 loop spans 15 amino acids.

V usage is TRBV14 and J usage is TRBJ2-6, with 8 positions matching TRBD1. This CDR3 contains 20 residues. After removal of 4 bases from V and 0 bases from J, the junction contained 14 bases not matched to a gene. Germline values: CDR1 SGHDN, CDR2 FVKESK. CDR3 loop: CASSPIPGQVLSSGANVLTF. The DNA of the CDR3 is TGTGCCAGCAGCCCAATTCCGGGACAGGTTCTGAGCTCTGGGGCCAACGTCCTGACTTTC.

The DNA of the CDR3 is TGTGCCAGCAGCTTAACGCGACAGGGAGAGCTGTTTTTT. Translation: CASSLTRQGELFF. The chain carries TRBV7-9 and TRBJ2-2; 7 positions agree with TRBD1. Germline V gene sequence: CDR1 SEHNR, CDR2 FQNEAQ (reference sequence). With 2 bases clipped from V and 11 bases from J, the junction kept 5 bases outside the gene matches. The CDR3 runs to 13 residues. Using reference TRBV7-9 and TRBJ2-2 for the parts outside the CDR3, the full variable domain is DTGVSQNPRHKITKRGQNVTFRCDPISEHNRLYWYRQTLGQGPEFLTYFQNEAQLEKSRLLSDRFSAERPKGSFSTLEIQRTEQGDSAMYLCASSLTRQGELFFGEGSRLTVL.

This clone came up once. The chain is built from TRBV7-8 and TRBJ2-7, with TRBD2 identical over 7 bases. The CDR3 covers 15 residues. CDR1 and CDR2 from the germline V gene are SGHVS and FQNEAQ. J lost 5 bases, V lost 2 bases, and 9 bases had no gene match. Here the CDR3 DNA reads TGTGCCAGCAGCTTAATCGCGGGAGTTCCCCACGAGCAGTACTTC. It yields the protein CASSLIAGVPHEQYF.

V and J are TRBV6-6 and TRBJ2-1; 9 bases agree with TRBD2. The CDR3 is made up of 15 amino acids. The V segment lost 4 bases and the J segment 4 bases; nucleotides outside the gene matches: 5. CDR1 and CDR2 from the germline V gene are MNHNY and SVGAGI (reference sequence). The CDR3 nucleotides are TGTGCCAGCAGTTTGGGACTAGCCGTTTACAATGAGCAGTTCTTC. It is translated as CASSLGLAVYNEQFF.

The V gene is TRBV11-2, the J gene TRBJ1-2; maybe TRBD1 (5 bases). The CDR3 contains 16 residues. With 0 bases removed from V and 6 bases from J, the gap between germline ends came to 17 bases. Looked up from germline, CDR1 is SGHAT and CDR2 is FQNNGV. The CDR3 DNA reads TGTGCCAGCAGCTTAGAGCGGGGGTACGGACTAAATGGCTACACCTTC. Its translation: CASSLERGYGLNGYTF.

The rearrangement uses TRBV27 and TRBJ1-6; D gene uncertain. CDR1 is MNHEY and CDR2 is SMNVEV in the germline V gene (reference sequence). V was clipped by 5 bases and J by 7 bases, with 15 bases between them. CDR3 length: 15 residues. Here the CDR3 reads CASSLRGSRNSPLHF. The CDR3 coding sequence is TGTGCCAGCAGTCTAAGAGGGAGTCGCAATTCACCCCTCCACTTT.

This chain uses TRBV6-5 with TRBJ1-2; 8 nucleotides agree with TRBD1. Germline V gene data show CDR1 as MNHEY and CDR2 as SVGAGI. The V gene end was trimmed by 2 bases and the J gene end by 5 bases; junction bases not matched to a gene: 7. The CDR3 covers 15 residues. CDR3 DNA: TGTGCCAGCAGTTACCCCAGGGGGCTGGGGTATGGCTACACCTTC. Translating gives CASSYPRGLGYGYTF.

The CDR3 coding sequence is TGTGCCAGCAGCTTAATAGCGGGGGGGTGGGAGACCCAGTACTTC. Protein: CASSLIAGGWETQYF. The chain has TRBV7-2 and TRBJ2-5, with 11 bases aligning to TRBD2. The CDR3 runs to 15 residues. CDR1 is SGHTA and CDR2 is FQGNSA in the germline V gene. Losses at the gene ends were 2 bases for V and 5 bases for J; bases not matched to a gene: 4.

The CDR3 protein is CASSIWESPYNEQFF. CDR3 nucleotides: TGTGCCAGTAGTATTTGGGAGTCTCCCTACAATGAGCAGTTCTTC. This chain links TRBV19 with TRBJ2-1; D might be TRBD2 (5 bases). The CDR3 has 15 amino acids. The V end lost 3 bases, the J end lost 2 bases, and 11 bases lay between the germline ends. In germline, CDR1 is LNHDA, CDR2 SQIVND (reference sequence).

The chain is built from TRBV28 and TRBJ2-1; the D gene is possibly TRBD2 (6 bases). This CDR3 has 14 amino acids. V was cut by 5 bases and J by 7 bases, with 15 bases left in between. Germline V gene lookup returns CDR1 MDHEN and CDR2 SYDVKM. The CDR3 loop reads CASSPGTPLNEQFF. CDR3 in DNA: TGTGCCAGCAGTCCCGGGACTCCCTTGAATGAGCAGTTCTTC. The full variable domain, its missing parts supplied by reference TRBV28 and TRBJ2-1, is DVKVTQSSRYLVKRTGEKVFLECVQDMDHENMFWYRQDPGLGLRLIYFSYDVKMKEKGDIPEGYSVSREKKERFSLILESASTNQTSMYLCASSPGTPLNEQFFGPGTRLTVL.

A remark on this clone: Other nucleotide sequences from this sample produce the same CDR3. The CDR3 nucleotides read TGTGCCAGCAGCTTAACAGGGGGCACTGAAGCTTTCTTT. As protein: CASSLTGGTEAFF. The rearrangement links TRBV7-9 to TRBJ1-1; 8 bases map to TRBD1. J gave up 4 bases and V 2 bases, and 0 bases lay outside the gene matches. CDR3 size: 13 residues. Germline CDR1 is SEHNR and CDR2 is FQNEAQ (reference sequence).

This rearrangement joins TRBV5-4 to TRBJ1-2, with 9 nucleotides matching TRBD1. Germline CDR1 and CDR2: SGHNT and YYREEE (reference sequence). The ends lost 5 bases at V and 4 bases at J; junction bases unmatched: 9. This CDR3 has 15 residues. The CDR3 DNA reads as TGTGCCAGCAGTTTCTCGACGACAGGGGGCTATGGCTACACCTTC. This translates into CASSFSTTGGYGYTF.

V gene TRBV7-2 combines with J gene TRBJ1-5; D may be TRBD1 (6 bases). Germline V lookup: CDR1 SGHTA, CDR2 FQGNSA. The CDR3 runs 17 residues. V was trimmed by 5 bases and J by 1 base, leaving 18 bases between them. The CDR3 DNA reads TGTGCCAGCAGCCCTGGGGGGCGGGGGGCGAGCAATCAGCCCCAGCATTTT. This translates into CASSPGGRGASNQPQHF.

The chain links TRBV27 to TRBJ1-5; a weak D match, TRBD1 (6 bases). The CDR3 has 16 amino acids. Per the germline V gene, CDR1 is MNHEY and CDR2 is SMNVEV (reference sequence). Trimming left V 2 bases short and J 0 bases short, with 11 bases between. The CDR3 spells CASSLQGTYSNQPQHF. DNA for the CDR3: TGTGCCAGCAGTTTACAGGGGACATATAGCAATCAGCCCCAGCATTTT.

This clone was counted between two and nine times. This chain joins TRBV7-2 and TRBJ2-7; TRBD1 might be the D (6 bases). From germline, CDR1 is SGHTA and CDR2 FQGNSA. The CDR3 has 14 amino acids. The germline V and J ends were trimmed by 7 bases and 0 bases, with 13 bases remaining between them. In DNA form, the CDR3 reads TGTGCCAGCACGAATAACAGGGCCTCCTACGAGCAGTACTTC. This encodes CASTNNRASYEQYF.

V usage is TRBV6-5 and J usage is TRBJ2-1, with D possibly TRBD2 on 6 matching bases. Per germline, CDR1 MNHEY and CDR2 SVGAGI. Trimming shortened V by 0 bases and J by 7 bases, and 16 bases separated the two germline ends. The CDR3 runs 16 residues. CDR3 residues: CASSYSVGEEANEQFF. In DNA form, the CDR3 reads TGTGCCAGCAGTTACTCGGTGGGGGAGGAGGCGAATGAGCAGTTCTTC.

The V gene is TRBV6-4, the J gene TRBJ1-1; tentative D call: TRBD1 (6 bases). CDR1 and CDR2 (germline): MRHNA, SNTAGT. CDR3 size: 14 residues. V was pared by 6 bases and J by 0 bases, with 11 bases between. The CDR3 coding sequence is TGTGCCAGCAGACACAGGGACATGAACACTGAAGCTTTCTTT. It is translated as CASRHRDMNTEAFF.

The V and J genes are TRBV5-4 and TRBJ2-1; TRBD1 is a possible D gene (5 bases). Germline V CDR1 and CDR2: SGHNT, YYREEE (reference sequence). The V gene lost 4 bases and the J gene lost 7 bases, with 15 bases spanning the gap. The CDR3 length is 14 residues. Here the CDR3 reads CASSLGGASNEQFF. For the CDR3, the DNA is TGTGCCAGCAGCCTGGGTGGGGCTTCAAATGAGCAGTTCTTC.